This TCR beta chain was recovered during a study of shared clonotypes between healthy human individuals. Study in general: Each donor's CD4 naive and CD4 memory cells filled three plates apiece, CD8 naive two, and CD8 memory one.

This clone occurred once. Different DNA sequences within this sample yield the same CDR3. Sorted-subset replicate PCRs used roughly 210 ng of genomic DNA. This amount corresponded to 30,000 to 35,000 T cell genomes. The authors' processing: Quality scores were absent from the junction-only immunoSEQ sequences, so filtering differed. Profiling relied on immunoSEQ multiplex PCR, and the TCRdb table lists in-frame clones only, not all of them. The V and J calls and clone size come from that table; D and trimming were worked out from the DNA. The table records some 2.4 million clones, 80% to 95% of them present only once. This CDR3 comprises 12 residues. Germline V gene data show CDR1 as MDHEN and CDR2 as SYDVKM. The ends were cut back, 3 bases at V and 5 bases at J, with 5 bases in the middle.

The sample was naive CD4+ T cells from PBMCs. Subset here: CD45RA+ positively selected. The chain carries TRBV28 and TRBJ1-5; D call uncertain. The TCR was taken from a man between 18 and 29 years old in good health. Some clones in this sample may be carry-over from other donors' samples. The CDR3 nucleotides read TGTGCCAGCAGTTTGTCGTATCAGCCCCAGCATTTT. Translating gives CASSLSYQPQHF.